Here is one TCR beta chain with its context. Its antigen is undetermined. This specimen belongs to a study of T cells expressing NK-cell markers. This CDR3 contains 13 residues. Generation of TCR beta cDNA was performed by 5'RACE template switching incorporating UMIs. TCRdb re-analyzed the 5' RACE reads; it lists each CDR3 protein once, without DNA. The specimen's table records roughly 150,000 distinct CDR3 sequences. Findings of the study overall: Each of roughly six donors carried dominant NKG2C+ clonotypes accounting for about 1.0-7.0% of CD8+ T cells. The leading position in the CD3+CD56-NKG2C+ fraction of a few donors also went to these clonotypes.

Specimen: blood T cells: a sorted CD56 or NKG2C T cell subset, CD4+ or CD8+ T cells, or bulk PBMC T cells (not recorded which). The chain has TRBV12-3 or TRBV12-4 and TRBJ2-2. This TCR was recovered from a man aged 18 to 70 in good health. CDR3 sequence: CASSFEPTGELFF.